The 14 T cell receptor beta chains below come from one sample, sequenced in a study of high-grade serous ovarian cancer treatment subgroups (dated by TCRdb to the early 2020s). The library relied on the immunoSEQ multiplex PCR assay. The immuneACCESS repertoire file appears here via TCRdb, limited to in-frame rearrangements. These files lack a portion of the clones; in checked studies, under half of the deficit traces to unresolved V genes, and the cause of the others is not known. The sample table lists 11,000 or so clones, around four fifths of them with a count of one. Clones ranked in the top ten supply around 6.6% of the sample. The tumor samples were collected prior to definitive surgery or chemotherapy. Sequencing input: tumor tissue. The receptors here all came from a human donor with high-grade serous ovarian cancer.

V and J are TRBV5-4 and TRBJ2-7, with 11 nucleotides matching TRBD2. Germline lookup yields CDR1 SGHNT and CDR2 YYREEE (reference sequence). V was clipped by 4 bases and J by 2 bases; unmatched bases: 11. The CDR3 spans 17 residues. The CDR3 loop reads CASSLKGLAALTYEQYF. CDR3 nucleotides: TGTGCCAGCAGCCTGAAGGGACTAGCGGCTTTAACCTACGAGCAGTACTTC.

This clone was detected only once. The V gene is TRBV15, the J gene TRBJ2-2; no definite D call. Deletions cut 0 bases from V and 5 bases from J, with 10 bases between. This CDR3 spans 15 amino acids. Per the germline V gene, CDR1 is LNHNV and CDR2 is YYDKDF (reference sequence). The chain's CDR3 is CATSRDGPSTGELFF. The CDR3 DNA sequence: TGTGCCACCAGCAGAGATGGACCCTCGACCGGGGAGCTGTTTTTT.

The chain couples TRBV28 to TRBJ2-7, with 12 nucleotides matching TRBD2. The CDR3 covers 15 residues. The germline V gene has CDR1 MDHEN and CDR2 SYDVKM. The junction had 6 bases not matched to a gene; V was cut back by 3 bases and J by 6 bases. CDR3 residues: CASSFVTSGRVEQYF. CDR3 nucleotides: TGTGCCAGCAGTTTCGTGACTAGCGGGAGAGTCGAGCAGTACTTC.

This clone appeared once. V is TRBV7-6 and J is TRBJ1-4, with D maybe TRBD1 (6 bases). Germline V gene sequence: CDR1 SGHVS, CDR2 FNYEAQ. V lost 3 bases, J lost 5 bases, and 10 bases lay in between. This CDR3 is built from 14 residues. CDR3 protein: CASSLGGHNEKLFF. The DNA for the CDR3 is TGTGCCAGCAGCTTGGGGGGGCACAATGAAAAACTGTTTTTT.

The chain combines TRBV19 with TRBJ2-7; D might be TRBD2 (5 bases). Germline lookup yields CDR1 LNHDA and CDR2 SQIVND (reference sequence). The CDR3 contains 9 residues. In DNA form, the CDR3 reads TGTCCTCAAGGGAGTCGGCGGTACTTC. Residues: CPQGSRRYF.

This clone was picked up a small number of times. This rearrangement joins TRBV4-2 to TRBJ1-2; D is uncertain. CDR1 and CDR2 from the germline V gene are LGHNA and YNFKEQ. CDR3 size: 11 residues. Trimming took off 1 base at V and 8 bases at J, with 5 bases between the two ends. This CDR3 is CASSQGLGYTF. The CDR3 bases are TGTGCCAGCAGCCAAGGCCTCGGCTACACCTTC.

This chain links TRBV7-2 with TRBJ2-2; the D is unclear. Trimming removed 2 bases from V and 4 bases from J, with 11 bases in between. From germline, CDR1 is SGHTA and CDR2 FQGNSA. The CDR3 consists of 15 residues. CDR3 amino acids: CASSLTTDVTGELFF. The CDR3 DNA follows: TGTGCCAGCAGCTTAACCACAGATGTCACCGGGGAGCTGTTTTTT.

The J gene is TRBJ2-5, the V gene TRBV2; 8 bases match TRBD2. Germline CDR1 SNHLY, CDR2 FYNNEI. Losses at the gene ends were 10 bases for V and 5 bases for J; bases not matched to a gene: 9. This CDR3 region has 13 residues. This CDR3 reads CATSRGGTETQYF. In DNA, the CDR3 is TGTGCCACCAGCCGCGGGGGGACGGAGACCCAGTACTTC. The whole variable domain, remainder taken from reference TRBV2 and TRBJ2-5, is EPEVTQTPSHQVTQMGQEVILRCVPISNHLYFYWYRQILGQKVEFLVSFYNNEISEKSEIFDDQFSVERPDGSNFTLKIRSTKLEDSAMYFCATSRGGTETQYFGPGTRLLVL.

The gene calls are TRBV18 and TRBJ1-5; D not resolved. CDR1 and CDR2 (germline): KGHSH, LQKENI. With 1 base removed from V and 0 bases from J, the gap between germline ends came to 13 bases. This CDR3 region has 17 residues. CDR3 coding DNA: TGTGCCAGCTCACCACGAGCGGACGTCAATAGCAATCAGCCCCAGCATTTT. Translated, it gives CASSPRADVNSNQPQHF.

This chain uses TRBV28 with TRBJ2-6, with a weak D call TRBD1 (5 bases). This CDR3 is built from 18 residues. V was shortened by 3 bases and J by 0 bases, with 15 bases between the two germline ends. CDR1 MDHEN and CDR2 SYDVKM come from the germline V gene. The CDR3 DNA is TGTGCCAGCAGTTTGGGGCCCTATGGCGTCTCTGGGGCCAACGTCCTGACTTTC. As protein: CASSLGPYGVSGANVLTF.

This clone showed up just a few times. J is TRBJ1-2 and V is TRBV19; 10 positions agree with TRBD1. V lost 7 bases to trimming and J lost 1 base; unmatched junction nucleotides: 12. The germline V gene has CDR1 LNHDA and CDR2 SQIVND (reference sequence). CDR3 length: 17 amino acids. The CDR3 sequence is CASTSLRDRGGNYGYTF. The CDR3 nucleotides read TGTGCCAGTACTTCCCTCCGGGACAGGGGAGGTAACTATGGCTACACCTTC.

This clone was seen a few times. The gene calls are TRBV10-3 and TRBJ2-7; no definite D call. Deletions cut 0 bases from V and 9 bases from J, with 15 bases between. This CDR3 has 14 residues. CDR1 and CDR2 from the germline V gene are ENHRY and SYGVKD. The CDR3 DNA sequence: TGTGCCATCAGTGAGTCGATATTCCAGGTCAGGCAGTACTTC. This encodes CAISESIFQVRQYF.

This clone occurred a few times. The chain carries TRBV5-1 and TRBJ2-7; 10 nucleotides line up with TRBD2. Per the germline V gene, CDR1 is SGHRS and CDR2 is YFSETQ. CDR3 size: 19 residues. V was pared by 3 bases and J by 0 bases, with 15 bases of the junction left unmatched. The chain's CDR3 is CASSYSSGTASGSSYEQYF. The DNA for the CDR3 is TGCGCCAGCAGCTACTCCTCCGGGACGGCTAGCGGGAGCTCCTACGAGCAGTACTTC.

The rearrangement joins TRBV11-2 to TRBJ1-1; tentatively, D is TRBD1 (5 bases). The CDR3 is 13 amino acids. Germline V gives CDR1 SGHAT, CDR2 FQNNGV. V lost 7 bases, J lost 1 base, and 10 bases lay in between. Here the CDR3 DNA reads TGTGCCAGCACCCGGGACTCGAACACTGAAGCTTTCTTT. It is translated as CASTRDSNTEAFF.